This entry lists 20 T cell receptor beta chains sequenced from one sample in a study of blood T cell repertoires in COVID-19. Sequencing was performed with immunoSEQ multiplex PCR; in TCRdb, only in-frame clones are kept and a portion is missing. The sample includes about 240,000 clones, about 82% of them seen just once. What was sequenced was peripheral blood. The receptors stem from a woman aged 60-70 years with active or convalescent COVID-19.

The rearrangement joins TRBV4-2 to TRBJ2-2; no firm D call. The CDR3 consists of 12 residues. Germline CDR1 LGHNA, CDR2 YNFKEQ. V shed 4 bases and J shed 6 bases, with 6 bases lying between them. Written as DNA, the CDR3 is TGTGCCAGCAGCCCTAGAGCCGGGGAGCTGTTTTTT. Translation gives CASSPRAGELFF.

This clone was picked up a small number of times. The chain couples TRBV29-1 to TRBJ1-4, with 7 bases identical to TRBD1. The ends lost 0 bases at V and 8 bases at J; junction bases unmatched: 12. Per germline, CDR1 SQVTM and CDR2 ANQGSEA. The CDR3 totals 16 residues. CDR3 region: CSVEERTGLGYEKLFF. CDR3 coding DNA: TGCAGCGTTGAAGAGAGGACAGGTTTAGGGTACGAAAAACTGTTTTTT. Supplemented by reference TRBV29-1 and TRBJ1-4, the full variable domain reads SAVISQKPSRDICQRGTSLTIQCQVDSQVTMMFWYRQQPGQSLTLIATANQGSEATYESGFVIDKFPISRPNLTFSTLTVSNMSPEDSSIYLCSVEERTGLGYEKLFFGSGTQLSVL.

The V call is TRBV19, the J call TRBJ2-2; D is possibly TRBD1 (6 bases). Between the trimmed V and J ends, which lost 7 bases and 2 bases, there was a span of 17 bases. The CDR3 length is 16 residues. Germline V gives CDR1 LNHDA, CDR2 SQIVND (reference sequence). The CDR3 nucleotides read TGTGCCAGTATTTCAGGACAGCCCCTTAACACCGGGGAGCTGTTTTTT. Translated, it gives CASISGQPLNTGELFF.

The rearrangement joins TRBV15 to TRBJ2-5; TRBD2 matches 8 bases. The trim removed 1 base at V and 5 bases at J, leaving 6 bases unmatched. Looked up from germline, CDR1 is LNHNV and CDR2 is YYDKDF (reference sequence). The CDR3 sequence is 15 residues long. The CDR3 coding sequence is TGTGCCACCAGCAGAGCACTAGCGGCTCGGGAGACCCAGTACTTC. It encodes CATSRALAARETQYF.

The chain carries TRBV12-3 or TRBV12-4 and TRBJ1-2; 7 bases are shared with TRBD1. The CDR3 is made up of 13 amino acids. Trimming at V came to 6 bases and at J to 5 bases, leaving 6 bases not matched to a gene. The CDR3 sequence: CASRPGQRYGYTF. The CDR3 DNA sequence: TGTGCCAGCAGGCCGGGACAGAGATATGGCTACACCTTC.

This clone was seen more than once but under ten times. The chain joins TRBV11-2 to TRBJ2-1; D is unresolved. The germline gives CDR1 SGHAT, CDR2 FQNNGV. CDR3 length: 17 residues. V was clipped by 5 bases and J by 8 bases, with 25 bases between them. The CDR3 coding sequence is TGTGCCAGCAGCCAACCTCCTCCGCCCCGTGTCAACTATGAGCAGTTCTTC. Residues: CASSQPPPPRVNYEQFF.

V and J are TRBV11-2 and TRBJ1-2, with D possibly matching TRBD1 (5 bases). CDR1 and CDR2 from the germline V gene are SGHAT and FQNNGV. V was pared by 5 bases and J by 8 bases, with 12 bases between. The CDR3 spans 12 residues. The CDR3 DNA sequence: TGTGCCAGCAGCCCCGCGGGGGGAGGCTACACCTTC. This gives the protein CASSPAGGGYTF.

This clone was observed a single time. The rearrangement links TRBV19 to TRBJ2-3; no definite D call. V was cut by 5 bases and J by 0 bases, with 15 bases left in between. CDR1 and CDR2 from the germline V gene are LNHDA and SQIVND (reference sequence). The CDR3 covers 16 residues. Written as DNA, the CDR3 is TGTGCCAGTAGTCCAGATGCTAGAGGAAGCACAGATACGCAGTATTTT. Its protein is CASSPDARGSTDTQYF.

The V gene is TRBV19, the J gene TRBJ1-1, with no clear D. Looked up from germline, CDR1 is LNHDA and CDR2 is SQIVND (reference sequence). This CDR3 comprises 18 residues. V was trimmed by 2 bases and J by 1 base, leaving 20 bases between them. This chain's CDR3 is CASSIRGSIGMPNTEAFF. DNA for the CDR3: TGTGCCAGTAGTATAAGAGGAAGTATCGGCATGCCGAACACTGAAGCTTTCTTT.

The chain employs TRBV11-3 and TRBJ2-3; 7 bases map to TRBD2. With V trimmed by 1 base and J by 0 bases, 4 bases remained unmatched. CDR1 and CDR2 (germline): SGHNT, YENEEA. This CDR3 has 16 amino acids. CDR3 nucleotide sequence: TGTGCCAGCAGCTTAGCGTTTAGCGGGAGCACAGATACGCAGTATTTT. It is translated as CASSLAFSGSTDTQYF.

The chain joins TRBV3-1 (or the pseudogene TRBV3-2) to TRBJ2-1; 8 nucleotides line up with TRBD2. The V gene end was trimmed by 5 bases and the J gene end by 3 bases; junction bases not matched to a gene: 6. Germline V lookup: CDR1 LGHDT, CDR2 YNNKEL (reference sequence). The CDR3 has 15 amino acids. The CDR3 sequence is CASSSSGGGYNEQFF. The CDR3 region has the DNA TGTGCCAGCAGCTCAAGCGGGGGAGGCTACAATGAGCAGTTCTTC.

A single count supports this clone. The chain links TRBV14 to TRBJ1-2; no clear D gene. Trimming cost V 0 bases and J 8 bases, with 16 bases left between them. This CDR3 is built from 15 residues. Germline V gives CDR1 SGHDN, CDR2 FVKESK. This CDR3 reads CASSQEGGQIRGYTF. The DNA of the CDR3 is TGTGCCAGCAGCCAAGAAGGAGGGCAGATCAGGGGCTACACCTTC.

This chain uses TRBV7-3 with TRBJ2-3, with 10 positions matching TRBD1. Germline V gene sequence: CDR1 SGHTA, CDR2 FQGTGA. Trimming cost V 0 bases and J 7 bases; bases outside gene matches: 13. This CDR3 has 18 amino acids. The CDR3 is CASSLTPPGQGIAYTQYF. CDR3 nucleotides: TGTGCCAGCAGCTTAACCCCCCCGGGACAGGGGATCGCTTATACGCAGTATTTT. The full variable domain, in which reference TRBV7-3 and TRBJ2-3 provide the parts outside the CDR3, is GAGVSQTPSNKVTEKGKYVELRCDPISGHTALYWYRQSLGQGPEFLIYFQGTGAADDSGLPNDRFFAVRPEGSVSTLKIQRTERGDSAVYLCASSLTPPGQGIAYTQYFGPGTRLTVL.

This clone was picked up one time. The chain joins TRBV12-3 or TRBV12-4 to TRBJ1-1, with TRBD1 as a possible D gene (5 bases). V shed 8 bases and J shed 9 bases, with 19 bases lying between them. The CDR3 is 13 amino acids. CDR3 amino acids: CASSPRGELKAFF. DNA for the CDR3: TGTGCCAGCTCTCCTCGGGGGGAACTGAAAGCTTTCTTT.

V gene TRBV27 combines with J gene TRBJ2-3; 11 nucleotides agree with TRBD2. The germline V gene encodes CDR1 MNHEY and CDR2 SMNVEV (reference sequence). The junction had 3 bases not matched to a gene; V was cut back by 3 bases and J by 1 base. This CDR3 is 16 amino acids long. The CDR3 bases are TGTGCCAGCAGTTTGTATAGCGGGGGGGGCACAGATACGCAGTATTTT. Its protein is CASSLYSGGGTDTQYF.

The rearrangement links TRBV28 to TRBJ1-4, with D unclear. Deletions cut 2 bases from V and 0 bases from J, with 10 bases between. Germline CDR1 and CDR2: MDHEN and SYDVKM. CDR3 length: 16 residues. The CDR3 DNA follows: TGTGCCAGCAGTTTAATTCTGCAGGCAACTAATGAAAAACTGTTTTTT. It specifies CASSLILQATNEKLFF.

The rearrangement joins TRBV29-1 to TRBJ2-2; D ambiguous. Trimming removed 6 bases at V and 0 bases at J, with 14 bases between. Germline V gene lookup returns CDR1 SQVTM and CDR2 ANQGSEA. CDR3 size: 15 residues. The CDR3 nucleotides read TGCAGCGTAACGGTTCTTGCATCGAACACCGGGGAGCTGTTTTTT. It codes for CSVTVLASNTGELFF.

The chain recombines TRBV18 with TRBJ1-4, with D hard to call. In germline, CDR1 is KGHSH, CDR2 LQKENI. The CDR3 covers 15 residues. V lost 0 bases and J lost 4, with 9 bases in between. The chain's CDR3 is CASSPPERSNEKLFF. The CDR3 nucleotides read TGTGCCAGCTCACCACCGGAAAGGAGTAATGAAAAACTGTTTTTT.

The chain carries TRBV6-5 and TRBJ1-1; 9 bases line up with TRBD1. This CDR3 comprises 14 residues. V trimming: 6 bases; J trimming: 5 bases; junction bases outside the gene matches: 7. Germline CDR1 reads MNHEY; CDR2 reads SVGAGI. For the CDR3, the DNA is TGTGCCAGCAGCCACAGGGGGCAGGGGACTGAAGCTTTCTTT. It is translated as CASSHRGQGTEAFF.

The chain recombines TRBV19 with TRBJ2-1, with 7 bases identical to TRBD2. The V segment lost 5 bases and the J segment 5 bases; nucleotides outside the gene matches: 12. CDR1 and CDR2 (germline): LNHDA, SQIVND (reference sequence). This CDR3 region has 16 residues. The CDR3 DNA reads as TGTGCCAGTAGTGAGGTTGGCGGGAGTAATAACAATGAGCAGTTCTTC. It yields the protein CASSEVGGSNNNEQFF.